Each of the 9 T cell receptor beta chains below was sequenced from the same sample in a study of Graves' ophthalmopathy and Graves' hyperthyroidism. From RNA, the CDR3 regions of TCR beta chains were amplified and sequenced. HTBI-primed first-round RT-PCR preceded second-round multiplex PCR. TCRdb redid the calling of the multiplex PCR reads with MiXCR, one entry per CDR3 protein. Of 740,000 or so distinct CDR3 sequences listed, roughly two fifths are singletons. Sequenced material: peripheral blood. The receptors were gathered from an adult man with Graves' ophthalmopathy.

The chain links TRBV19 to TRBJ2-5; TRBD1 aligns across 8 bases. The CDR3 is 14 residues long. The trim removed 3 bases at V and 5 bases at J, leaving 5 bases unmatched. Germline-derived CDR1 and CDR2 are LNHDA and SQIVND (reference sequence). The CDR3 reads CASSMVTGVETQYF. The CDR3 nucleotides are TGTGCCAGTAGTATGGTGACAGGGGTGGAGACCCAGTACTTC.

The V call is TRBV5-4, the J call TRBJ1-2; D not certain. Per germline, CDR1 SGHNT and CDR2 YYREEE (reference sequence). V lost 4 bases and J 1 base, leaving 14 bases between the germline ends. This CDR3 spans 15 amino acids. The CDR3 loop is CASSLAGVLNYGYTF. CDR3 coding DNA: TGTGCCAGCAGCCTCGCAGGAGTACTTAACTATGGCTACACCTTC.

This clonotype was recorded at least ten times. The chain carries TRBV24-1 and TRBJ1-5, with 8 bases that match TRBD1. This CDR3 has 12 amino acids. Germline CDR1 and CDR2: KGHDR and SFDVKD. The CDR3 DNA is TGTAAGGACAGGGTGTTCAATCAGCCCCAGCATTTT. Amino acids: CKDRVFNQPQHF.

This clonotype was detected a few times. The gene calls are TRBV7-9 and TRBJ1-2; D is possibly TRBD1 (5 bases). Trimming removed 3 bases from V and 7 bases from J, with 18 bases in between. Germline V gives CDR1 SEHNR, CDR2 FQNEAQ (reference sequence). The CDR3 has 15 residues. DNA for the CDR3: TGTGCCAGCAGCTTTACGGGGGGTGGGTCTGCTGGCTACACCTTC. This translates into CASSFTGGGSAGYTF.

The genes are TRBV7-9 and TRBJ2-3, with D unclear. The germline CDR1 and CDR2 sequences are SEHNR and FQNEAQ (reference sequence). V shed 5 bases and J shed 4 bases, with 13 bases lying between them. The CDR3 length is 14 residues. The CDR3 here is CASSLMSGADTQYF. CDR3 nucleotides: TGTGCCAGCAGCCTGATGTCTGGGGCAGATACGCAGTATTTT.

The rearrangement links TRBV3-1 to TRBJ2-7; tentative D call: TRBD1 (6 bases). Germline V CDR1 and CDR2: LGHDT, YNNKEL (reference sequence). The CDR3 loop spans 13 amino acids. The V end lost 1 base, the J end lost 6 bases, and 10 bases lay between the germline ends. This chain's CDR3 is CASSQAGEIEQYF. CDR3 coding DNA: TGTGCCAGCAGCCAAGCAGGGGAAATCGAGCAGTACTTC.

This clonotype was observed a few times. The V gene is TRBV2, the J gene TRBJ2-2; tentatively, D is TRBD2 (5 bases). Germline CDR1 is SNHLY and CDR2 is FYNNEI. This CDR3 comprises 18 residues. V lost 4 bases and J lost 0, with 18 bases in between. This chain's CDR3 is CASSARLAAGPNTGELFF. The CDR3 DNA reads as TGTGCCAGCAGTGCGAGGCTAGCCGCCGGGCCGAACACCGGGGAGCTGTTTTTT.

The chain has TRBV5-1 and TRBJ1-1; D gene ambiguous. CDR3 length: 14 amino acids. V was cut by 0 bases and J by 3 bases, with 9 bases left in between. The germline CDR1 and CDR2 sequences are SGHRS and YFSETQ. The CDR3 protein is CASSLERDYTEAFF. The CDR3 bases are TGCGCCAGCAGCTTGGAGCGGGATTACACTGAAGCTTTCTTT.

The sample holds many counts of this clonotype. The rearrangement links TRBV7-2 to TRBJ2-7, with D possibly TRBD1 on 5 matching bases. With 1 base removed from V and 4 bases from J, the gap between germline ends came to 8 bases. The CDR3 has 13 residues. The V gene's germline CDR1 is SGHTA and CDR2 FQGNSA. The CDR3 reads CASSLGRVYEQYF. CDR3 DNA: TGTGCCAGCAGCTTAGGCAGGGTTTACGAGCAGTACTTC. Complete variable domain (other parts from reference TRBV7-2 and TRBJ2-7): GAGVSQSPSNKVTEKGKDVELRCDPISGHTALYWYRQSLGQGLEFLIYFQGNSAPDKSGLPSDRFSAERTGGSVSTLTIQRTQQEDSAVYLCASSLGRVYEQYFGPGTRLTVT.